This T cell receptor (beta chain) was captured in a study of identical twins. Study results and limitations: Twins' excess sharing was less marked for out-of-frame beta sequences. When twins shared out-of-frame alpha sequences, those sequences had excess low generation probability.

This clonotype occurred a few times. Its target is not known. With template switching, a universal primer site was added, and the cDNA carried unique molecular identifiers. TCRdb recomputed calls from the 5' RACE reads with MiXCR, one row per CDR3 protein. The data show fewer than 250,000 distinct CDR3 sequences, 7.5% seen once. With 3 bases removed from V and 2 bases from J, the gap between germline ends came to 21 bases. The CDR3 runs 17 residues. Germline CDR1 and CDR2: DFQATT and SNEGSKA (reference sequence). The same data also contributed to another study, on yellow fever vaccine responses in identical twins.

The chain links TRBV20-1 to TRBJ2-3; D remains ambiguous. The sequenced sample was CD8+ T cells sorted from blood. The source is a woman between 18 and 29 years old in good health. Here the CDR3 reads CSASTNDLAPSTDTQYF. CDR3 DNA: TGCAGTGCTAGCACTAACGATCTCGCGCCTTCCACAGATACGCAGTATTTT.